These T cell receptor beta chains were read from a single sample in a study of metastatic and nonmetastatic thyroid tumors. TCRdb re-clonotyped the PCR reads through MiXCR. The sample has under 20,000 clones; approximately 29% are singletons. Sequencing was done on a sample of tumor tissue. The receptors shown here come from a male donor with papillary thyroid cancer or a benign thyroid nodule (not recorded which). Some clones in this sample may be carry-over from other donors' samples. Each CDR3 is given with its conserved first and last residue. Each record gives: CDR3 DNA, CDR3 protein, J gene, V gene, D gene, clone size. The D gene is left open where the match is weak. Size tells how often a clone was seen (once, few, many) or the class of an expanded clone, and some rows leave it out.

DNA: TGTGCCAGCAGCCTCGACCTTGGCTACAATGAGCAGTTCTTC; CDR3: CASSLDLGYNEQFF; J: TRBJ2-1; V: TRBV11-3; D: NA; size: many
DNA: TGTGCCAGCAGTTTAGGACAGGGGGTCAGTCAGCCCCAGCATTTT; CDR3: CASSLGQGVSQPQHF; J: TRBJ1-5; V: TRBV28; D: TRBD1; size: few
DNA: TGTGCCAGCAGCCAAGGAAGGGGCGCTTTCTTT; CDR3: CASSQGRGAFF; J: TRBJ1-1; V: TRBV6-1; D: NA; size: few
DNA: TGTGCCAGCAGCTCAACAGGGCGGGGGTGCGTGGAAGCTTTCTTT; CDR3: CASSSTGRGCVEAFF; J: TRBJ1-1; V: TRBV7-2; D: NA; size: NA
DNA: TGTGCCAGCAGTTTGGGTCAGGGCGGACAGCCCCAGCATTTT; CDR3: CASSLGQGGQPQHF; J: TRBJ1-5; V: TRBV28; D: NA; size: NA
DNA: TGTGCCAGCAGTTTGCAGTGGAATGAGCAGTTCTTC; CDR3: CASSLQWNEQFF; J: TRBJ2-1; V: TRBV28; D: NA; size: few
DNA: TGTGCCAGCAGTTACGTCTTCCCGCACGGGGGGACTAGCCAGCACGAGCAGTACTTC; CDR3: CASSYVFPHGGTSQHEQYF; J: TRBJ2-7; V: TRBV6-2/TRBV6-3; D: TRBD2; size: NA
DNA: TGTGCCAGCAGTTTAAGAACCCAAGGGCGGGGGAGCTCCTACAATGAGCAGTTCTTC; CDR3: CASSLRTQGRGSSYNEQFF; J: TRBJ2-1; V: TRBV12-3/TRBV12-4; D: TRBD2; size: NA
DNA: TGTGCCAGCAGTTTACTAGAGGGGAATCAGCCCCAGCATTTT; CDR3: CASSLLEGNQPQHF; J: TRBJ1-5; V: TRBV28; D: NA; size: few
DNA: TGTGCCAGCAGTTTAGCCAAGTCTGGCTACACCTTC; CDR3: CASSLAKSGYTF; J: TRBJ1-2; V: TRBV28; D: NA; size: NA
DNA: TGCGCCAGCAGTCTGGGTGTAGGTCGGAATGAAAAACTGTTTTTT; CDR3: CASSLGVGRNEKLFF; J: TRBJ1-4; V: TRBV5-1; D: NA; size: few
DNA: TGCGCCAGCAGCTTGAATACTAATAGCGGGAGGGAACAGACCCAGTACTTC; CDR3: CASSLNTNSGREQTQYF; J: TRBJ2-5; V: TRBV5-1; D: TRBD2; size: medium-sized
DNA: TGCAGTGGGTCCGAGACGGGGGAGACCCAGTACTTC; CDR3: CSGSETGETQYF; J: TRBJ2-5; V: TRBV20-1; D: NA; size: once
DNA: TGTGCCAGCAGCTTTGGCGCGGCGGGAAGCTCCTACAATGAGCAGTTCTTC; CDR3: CASSFGAAGSSYNEQFF; J: TRBJ2-1; V: TRBV7-8; D: NA; size: NA
DNA: TGTCGGCCCCGGGGGGAGACGGGTTGTGAGCAGTTCTTC; CDR3: CRPRGETGCEQFF; J: TRBJ2-1; V: TRBV20-1; D: TRBD2; size: NA
DNA: TGCAGTGCTATGGGACAGGGATCAATCGGGAGCGAGCAGTACTTC; CDR3: CSAMGQGSIGSEQYF; J: TRBJ2-7; V: TRBV20-1; D: TRBD1; size: few
DNA: TGTGCCAGCAGTGATAGCAAAACGCCGGGACTAGCGTTTTCAACCAGCTCCTACAATGAGCAGTTCTTC; CDR3: CASSDSKTPGLAFSTSSYNEQFF; J: TRBJ2-1; V: TRBV2; D: TRBD2; size: many
DNA: TGCGCCAGCAGCCCCCCGGGACGCCCCAGGGAGGGCTACACCTTC; CDR3: CASSPPGRPREGYTF; J: TRBJ1-2; V: TRBV4-1; D: NA; size: many
DNA: TGTGCCAGCAGCCAAGGAACTAGCGGGAGGTCCAATGAGCAGTTCTTC; CDR3: CASSQGTSGRSNEQFF; J: TRBJ2-1; V: TRBV3-1; D: TRBD2; size: many
DNA: TGTGCCAGCTCCAATACAGGGCAAGACCACGAGCAGTACTTC; CDR3: CASSNTGQDHEQYF; J: TRBJ2-7; V: TRBV18; D: NA; size: NA
DNA: TGTGCCAGCAGTTTACAGGCGGGAACTGAAGCTTTCTTT; CDR3: CASSLQAGTEAFF; J: TRBJ1-1; V: TRBV12-3/TRBV12-4; D: NA; size: NA
DNA: TGCGCCAGCACACCAGCGGGGGGAGCATACCATGAGCAGTTCTTC; CDR3: CASTPAGGAYHEQFF; J: TRBJ2-1; V: TRBV5-1; D: TRBD2; size: NA
DNA: TGCGCCAGCAGTCTCCAGGAACCAGTGTCAGATACGCAGTATTTT; CDR3: CASSLQEPVSDTQYF; J: TRBJ2-3; V: TRBV5-1; D: NA; size: NA
DNA: TGCAGTGCTCAAAGGCCGGGACTAGCAGCGGGTGAGCAGTTCTTC; CDR3: CSAQRPGLAAGEQFF; J: TRBJ2-1; V: TRBV20-1; D: TRBD2; size: NA
DNA: TGTGCCAGCAGTCAAACTAGCGGGAGTCCTGATACGCAGTATTTT; CDR3: CASSQTSGSPDTQYF; J: TRBJ2-3; V: TRBV6-4; D: TRBD2; size: NA
DNA: TGTGCCAGCAGTTTAACCCCATCCTACGAGCAGTACTTC; CDR3: CASSLTPSYEQYF; J: TRBJ2-7; V: TRBV28; D: NA; size: NA
DNA: TGCAGTGCTCGAGACAGGGGGCCCCTTCCCCCTTTT; CDR3: CSARDRGPLPPF; J: TRBJ1-1; V: TRBV20-1; D: TRBD1; size: many
DNA: TGTGCCAGCAGCTTCTCTAGATACAATGAGCAGTTCTTC; CDR3: CASSFSRYNEQFF; J: TRBJ2-1; V: TRBV11-2; D: NA; size: NA
DNA: TGTGCCAGCAGTTACTCAGCAGCTACTGGAAACACCATATATTTT; CDR3: CASSYSAATGNTIYF; J: TRBJ1-3; V: TRBV6-5; D: NA; size: NA
DNA: TGTGCCAGCAGCTTAGTAGGGGAGAATGAGCAGTTCTTC; CDR3: CASSLVGENEQFF; J: TRBJ2-1; V: TRBV7-7; D: NA; size: many
DNA: TGTGCCAGCATTGGGAACTCGGCAAACTATGGCTACACCTTC; CDR3: CASIGNSANYGYTF; J: TRBJ1-2; V: TRBV28; D: NA; size: few
DNA: TGTGCCAGCAGTTCTGAGGGGAGCTCTGGGGCCAACGTCCTGACTTTC; CDR3: CASSSEGSSGANVLTF; J: TRBJ2-6; V: TRBV6-5; D: NA; size: few
DNA: TGCAGTGCTGCGGGACAGGGAGTACAGCCCCAGCATTTT; CDR3: CSAAGQGVQPQHF; J: TRBJ1-5; V: TRBV20-1; D: TRBD1; size: medium-sized